The clone carrying this T cell receptor (beta chain) appeared a single time. The data belong to a study of blood T cell repertoires in COVID-19. Study-wide background: Samples representing acute and convalescent COVID-19 were sourced from the United States, Italy and Spain.

Germline values: CDR1 SNHLY, CDR2 FYNNEI. With 8 bases removed from V and 0 bases from J, the gap between germline ends came to 19 bases. The CDR3 loop spans 16 amino acids. Sequenced by immunoSEQ multiplex PCR; TCRdb stores in-frame clones only, minus some. The sample holds about 130,000 clones, around 80% seen once. Sequencing input: peripheral blood. V and J are TRBV2 and TRBJ1-1, with a possible D match to TRBD1 (5 bases). This sequence was found in a human donor in a cohort sampled during active COVID-19. CDR3 in amino acids: CASSGRGLFMNTEAFF. The CDR3 DNA reads as TGTGCCAGCTCGGGGAGGGGCCTTTTCATGAACACTGAAGCTTTCTTT.